These 18 T cell receptor beta chains were all obtained from the same sample, sequenced in a study of blood T cell repertoires in COVID-19. Measured with immunoSEQ multiplex PCR; TCRdb has only the in-frame clones, and not every one. Of fewer than 80,000 clones in the sample, 75% to 90% were seen once. Input material: peripheral blood. The source is an elderly man with COVID-19, enrolled during active disease.

This chain links TRBV11-2 with TRBJ1-1; D ambiguous. Germline CDR1 and CDR2: SGHAT and FQNNGV. The CDR3 runs to 15 residues. The V end was cut by 3 bases, the J end by 0 bases, with 11 bases between. The CDR3 bases are TGTGCCAGCAGCTTTCGCGGTTCCATGAACACTGAAGCTTTCTTT. Translated, it gives CASSFRGSMNTEAFF.

V is TRBV19 and J is TRBJ1-2, with a possible D match to TRBD1 (6 bases). The ends were cut back, 8 bases at V and 4 bases at J, with 14 bases in the middle. The CDR3 sequence is 13 residues long. Germline V gene lookup returns CDR1 LNHDA and CDR2 SQIVND (reference sequence). CDR3 DNA sequence: TGTGCCAGTCGTCGGACAGCAAGCTATGGCTACACCTTC. The encoded protein is CASRRTASYGYTF.

The rearrangement links TRBV14 to TRBJ2-2; tentatively, D is TRBD2 (6 bases). From germline, CDR1 is SGHDN and CDR2 FVKESK. The CDR3 extends over 16 amino acids. V lost 1 base and J lost 1, with 10 bases in between. The CDR3 region is CASSQVEGLNTGELFF. Written as DNA, the CDR3 is TGTGCCAGCAGCCAAGTGGAGGGTTTGAACACCGGGGAGCTGTTTTTT.

This clone appeared a single time. This chain connects TRBV11-3 to TRBJ1-5, with 11 nucleotides matching TRBD1. Germline loops: CDR1 SGHNT, CDR2 YENEEA. V dropped 1 base and J dropped 3; count of bases not matched to a gene: 5. The CDR3 length is 17 residues. CDR3 DNA: TGTGCCAGCAGCTTAGCCCCGGACAGGGGGCACAATCAGCCCCAGCATTTT. It is translated as CASSLAPDRGHNQPQHF.

The V call is TRBV5-1, the J call TRBJ1-2; a weak D match, TRBD1 (5 bases). There are 16 residues in the CDR3. In germline, CDR1 is SGHRS, CDR2 YFSETQ. Trimming removed 1 base at V and 0 bases at J, with 13 bases between. For the CDR3, the DNA is TGCGCCAGCAGCTTGTCCGGGGGAGGAGCTAACTATGGCTACACCTTC. This sequence encodes CASSLSGGGANYGYTF.

This clone appeared once. The rearrangement uses TRBV5-1 and TRBJ1-2; 7 bases match TRBD1. The CDR3 runs to 15 residues. With 0 bases clipped from V and 0 bases from J, the junction kept 2 bases outside the gene matches. Per germline, CDR1 SGHRS and CDR2 YFSETQ. CDR3 coding DNA: TGCGCCAGCAGCTTGGGGGGACAGACTAACTATGGCTACACCTTC. Its protein product is CASSLGGQTNYGYTF.

In its sample, this clone was seen a few times. This chain connects TRBV6-5 to TRBJ2-7, with TRBD1 matching over 9 bases. From germline, CDR1 is MNHEY and CDR2 SVGAGI. The CDR3 loop spans 15 amino acids. V lost 5 bases, J lost 4 bases, and 9 bases stayed unmatched. In DNA form, the CDR3 reads TGTGCCAGCAGTCAGGGAACAGGGGGCGTATACGAGCAGTACTTC. Translated: CASSQGTGGVYEQYF.

The chain has TRBV5-6 and TRBJ1-2; no firm D call. In germline, CDR1 is SGHDT, CDR2 YYEEEE. Trimming took off 5 bases at V and 4 bases at J, with 15 bases between the two ends. CDR3 length: 14 amino acids. The CDR3 loop reads CASSSFQSVYGYTF. The CDR3, as DNA: TGTGCCAGCAGTTCTTTCCAGAGCGTCTATGGCTACACCTTC.

The J gene is TRBJ2-3, the V gene TRBV6-1; 10 nucleotides agree with TRBD1. The CDR3 is 16 amino acids. Germline trimming cut 4 bases from V and 5 bases from J; bases unmatched to any gene: 9. CDR1 MNHNS and CDR2 SASEGT come from the germline V gene. Here the CDR3 DNA reads TGTGCCAGCAGTGTAGGGACAGGGGTTGGGTTAGATACGCAGTATTTT. Its translation is CASSVGTGVGLDTQYF.

This clone appeared a single time. The chain employs TRBV5-1 and TRBJ2-2, with 9 positions matching TRBD1. The trim removed 3 bases at V and 2 bases at J, leaving 2 bases unmatched. This CDR3 spans 15 amino acids. Germline CDR1 and CDR2: SGHRS and YFSETQ. The CDR3 sequence: CASSSTGGNTGELFF. The CDR3 bases are TGCGCCAGCAGCTCTACAGGGGGCAACACCGGGGAGCTGTTTTTT.

This sequence joins TRBV5-4 and TRBJ2-5, with D perhaps TRBD1 (5 bases). Germline V gene data show CDR1 as SGHNT and CDR2 as YYREEE (reference sequence). Trimming removed 4 bases from V and 7 bases from J, with 11 bases in between. This CDR3 is built from 12 residues. The CDR3 region has the DNA TGTGCCAGCAGCGTAGACCAGGGGACCCAGTACTTC. Translating gives CASSVDQGTQYF.

This chain links TRBV6-6 with TRBJ2-6; 8 nucleotides match TRBD1. This CDR3 comprises 17 residues. Germline V CDR1 and CDR2: MNHNY, SVGAGI (reference sequence). V shed 5 bases and J 2 bases; nucleotides not matched to a gene: 8. This CDR3 is CASSRGQVSTGANVLTF. Written as DNA, the CDR3 is TGTGCCAGCAGTCGGGGACAGGTTTCGACTGGGGCCAACGTCCTGACTTTC.

The chain couples TRBV7-9 to TRBJ2-3; 12 bases match TRBD2. From germline, CDR1 is SEHNR and CDR2 FQNEAQ (reference sequence). CDR3 length: 13 residues. J lost 9 bases, V lost 7 bases, and 5 bases had no gene match. The chain's CDR3 is CASTGTSGGTQYF. CDR3 coding DNA: TGTGCCAGCACCGGAACTAGCGGGGGGACGCAGTATTTT.

The chain has TRBV19 and TRBJ1-6; TRBD1 might be the D (6 bases). The germline V gene has CDR1 LNHDA and CDR2 SQIVND (reference sequence). The CDR3 totals 12 residues. Trimming pared 4 bases from V and 15 bases from J, leaving 13 bases between. CDR3 DNA sequence: TGTGCCAGTAGTAGCCCTTCCAGGGGCCTCCACTTT. Protein product: CASSSPSRGLHF.

The rearrangement joins TRBV10-3 to TRBJ2-7, with TRBD2 as a possible D gene (6 bases). CDR1 ENHRY and CDR2 SYGVKD come from the germline V gene. V lost 8 bases and J lost 3, with 17 bases in between. This CDR3 has 14 amino acids. CDR3 DNA sequence: TGTGCCATCCGGGGGAGCACTTTCCGCTACGAGCAGTACTTC. Protein sequence: CAIRGSTFRYEQYF.

The chain combines TRBV10-3 with TRBJ2-2; 7 bases are a match to TRBD1. CDR3 length: 15 amino acids. V shed 4 bases, J shed 4 bases, and the junction held 6 bases outside the gene matches. The germline V gene has CDR1 ENHRY and CDR2 SYGVKD. In nucleotides, the CDR3 is TGTGCCATCAGTGTAACAGGGGCGGGCACCGGGGAGCTGTTTTTT. Protein sequence: CAISVTGAGTGELFF.

The V and J genes are TRBV10-3 and TRBJ1-2, with a weak D call TRBD1 (5 bases). The CDR3 length is 13 residues. V was trimmed by 0 bases and J by 8 bases, leaving 10 bases between them. The germline CDR1 and CDR2 sequences are ENHRY and SYGVKD. For the CDR3, the DNA is TGTGCCATCAGTGAGTCCAGGGTTGGGGGCTACACCTTC. Translated: CAISESRVGGYTF.

This clone was seen just once. The CDR3 coding sequence is TGTGCCAGCAGCTCCGGGGGCCTAGCGGGGGTCGGGACCCAGTACTTC. This encodes CASSSGGLAGVGTQYF. The J gene is TRBJ2-5, the V gene TRBV7-2; the match to TRBD2 covers 10 bases. The junction had 12 bases not matched to a gene; V was cut back by 4 bases and J by 7 bases. CDR3 length: 16 amino acids. Germline CDR1 and CDR2: SGHTA and FQGNSA.